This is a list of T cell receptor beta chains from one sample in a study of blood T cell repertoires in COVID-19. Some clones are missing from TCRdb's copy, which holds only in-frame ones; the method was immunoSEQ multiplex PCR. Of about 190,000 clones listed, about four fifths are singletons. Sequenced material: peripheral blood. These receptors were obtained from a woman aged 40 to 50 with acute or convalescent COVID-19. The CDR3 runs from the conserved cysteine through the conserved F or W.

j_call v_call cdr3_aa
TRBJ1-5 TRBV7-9 CASSARSEFQPQHF
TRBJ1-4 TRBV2 CASSEGQFNEKLFF
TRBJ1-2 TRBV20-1 CSAAGDGYTF
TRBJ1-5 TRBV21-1 CASSKVCGRTGACGNQPQHF
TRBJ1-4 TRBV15 CATSGWTGRNEKLFF
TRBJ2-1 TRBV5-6 CASSFRDRAYNEQFF
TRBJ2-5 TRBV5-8 CAIGRRETQYF
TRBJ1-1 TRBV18 CASSPGGNTEAFF
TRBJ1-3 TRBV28 CASTSGLRNTIYF
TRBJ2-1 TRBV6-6 CASSPGLAGRGPRNEQFF
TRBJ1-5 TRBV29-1 CSVGQGNQPQHF
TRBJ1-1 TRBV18 CASSRLPVPGEAFF
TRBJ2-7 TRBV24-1 CATSLGGYREQYF
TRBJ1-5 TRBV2 CASAEGWGNQPQHF
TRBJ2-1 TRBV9 CASRGLANEQFF
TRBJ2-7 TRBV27 CASSPVGTGGPPHEQYF
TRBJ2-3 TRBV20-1 CSASGLAGRTDTQYF
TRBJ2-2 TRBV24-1 CATSDFAGARDTGELFF
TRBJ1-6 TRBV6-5 CASSYTYRDRALHF
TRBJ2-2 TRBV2 CAGTGQGASGELFF
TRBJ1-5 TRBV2 CASAGQGIQPQHF
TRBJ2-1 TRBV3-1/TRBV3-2 CASSQGAGRNEQFF
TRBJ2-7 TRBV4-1 CASSLTGTAAYEQYF
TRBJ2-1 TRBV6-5 CASSYTGGYNEQFF
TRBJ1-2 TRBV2 CASRGSRGHYGYTF